What follows describes a single T cell receptor (beta chain). The antigen remains unidentified. With 60 Vbeta and 13 Jbeta primers, the PCR was carried out. The table came from immunoSEQ multiplex PCR; TCRdb's copy has only in-frame clones and leaves some out. In the table there are 110,000 or so clones, 74% of which are singletons. The data were obtained in a study of cytomegalovirus exposure and HLA in healthy donors. CDR1 SGHTA and CDR2 FQGNSA come from the germline V gene. The length of the CDR3 is 14 residues. Trimming took off 4 bases at V and 7 bases at J, with 13 bases between the two ends. Study-level points and caveats: An observed cluster of highly shared sequence variants was recorded as a likely sequencing artifact.

The source is a human donor in good health. The material sequenced was PBMCs. The chain carries TRBV7-2 and TRBJ2-2; tentative D call: TRBD2 (5 bases). The CDR3 protein is CASSSLVRGGELFF. CDR3 sequence (DNA): TGTGCCAGCAGCTCTCTGGTTCGGGGCGGGGAGCTGTTTTTT.